This T cell receptor beta chain stems from a study of identical twins. This clonotype was picked up many times. Its antigen is unidentified. The V end lost 7 bases, the J end lost 9 bases, and 15 bases lay between the germline ends. The V gene's germline CDR1 is DFQATT and CDR2 SNEGSKA (reference sequence). CDR3 length: 12 residues. TCRdb re-called the 5' RACE reads through MiXCR, storing one row per CDR3 protein. The data hold roughly 720,000 distinct CDR3 sequences, with around a sixth observed a single time. General study results and limits: Within cord blood, abundant beta clonotypes carried fewer insertions, but memory repertoires showed no such trend. Out-of-frame alpha sequences that twins shared showed excess low generation probability.

The data were also submitted as part of a second study, on T cells expressing NK-cell markers. That source reports: About 6 donors had dominant NKG2C+ clonotypes that comprised about 1.0-7.0% of their CD8+ T cells.

This sequence originates from a young woman in good health. The V and J genes are TRBV20-1 and TRBJ1-4, with D unclear. The sample taken for sequencing was PBMCs. The CDR3 coding sequence is TGCAGTGTAGGGTCGGGAATGAAAAAACTGTTTTTT. This translates into CSVGSGMKKLFF.